This T cell receptor (beta chain) came from a study of blood T cell repertoires in COVID-19. Overall study context: The samples span acute and convalescent COVID-19 from the United States, Italy and Spain. Sources were T cells, B-cell-depleted T cells, or PBMCs; the material itself was cDNA or gDNA.

The CDR3 runs 12 residues. The germline V gene encodes CDR1 SGHRS and CDR2 YFSETQ. V was cut by 1 base and J by 6 bases, with 7 bases left in between. Original handling: Using reference gene primer amplification, nucleated cell counts were estimated. Sequencing used immunoSEQ multiplex PCR; TCRdb keeps in-frame clones, though not all of them. Clone size and the V and J calls come from that table; the DNA yielded D and trimming. There are some 270,000 clones in the sample; around 83% occur only once, and 1.5% to 1.7% lies in the top ten. V usage is TRBV5-1 and J usage is TRBJ1-1; D is unclear. The TCR originated in a woman between 35 and 50 years old who had recovered from COVID-19. Sequenced input: peripheral blood. The CDR3 bases are TGCGCCAGCAGCTTGTCAGGCGCTGAAGCTTTCTTT. Its protein is CASSLSGAEAFF.